The clone carrying this TCR beta chain was recorded a few times. Its antigen remains unidentified. These data come from a study of OX40 agonist ivuxolimab in advanced cancers. Measured with immunoSEQ multiplex PCR; TCRdb has only the in-frame clones, and not every one. This table holds some 45,000 clones, around 90% found once. CDR1 and CDR2 from the germline V gene are LGHNA and YNFKEQ. Germline trimming cut 4 bases from V and 1 base from J; bases unmatched to any gene: 3. This CDR3 is 14 amino acids long. Regarding the study as a whole: The study observed clonal expansion of CD4+ and CD8+ blood T cells by week 6 at 0.1 to 3.0 mg/kg.

The source of this sequence is an adult with an advanced solid tumor such as melanoma, head and neck, liver or kidney cancer. The chain couples TRBV4-2 to TRBJ1-1, with 7 bases lining up with TRBD1. The material was CD4+ or CD8+ T cells sorted from blood, obtained in a trial of the OX40 agonist ivuxolimab. CDR3: CASSPGQWNTEAFF. CDR3 sequence (DNA): TGTGCCAGCAGCCCGGGACAGTGGAACACTGAAGCTTTCTTT.